Presented here are 14 T cell receptor beta chains from one specimen sequenced in a study of T cells after posttransplantation cyclophosphamide. A marrow graft followed busulfan-fludarabine conditioning, with cyclophosphamide on days +3 and +4. Profiling relied on immunoSEQ multiplex PCR, and the TCRdb table lists in-frame clones only, not all of them. The sample has 5,000 to 5,500 clones, none seen only once; the top ten hold roughly 15%. Specimen: PBMCs, collected after allogeneic stem cell transplant with posttransplant cyclophosphamide. The receptors shown here come from a female patient younger than 45 who received an allogeneic stem cell transplant from an unrelated donor, was CMV-positive, and had acute and chronic GVHD. Some T cells could come from the graft donor.

In its sample, this clone was seen many times. The J gene is TRBJ2-1, the V gene TRBV7-8; TRBD2 might be the D (5 bases). V lost 6 bases, J lost 0 bases, and 15 bases lay in between. Germline V gene sequence: CDR1 SGHVS, CDR2 FQNEAQ. There are 16 residues in the CDR3. The CDR3 is CASSLLAYGSYNEQFF. In DNA form, the CDR3 reads TGTGCCAGCAGTTTGCTAGCTTACGGCTCCTACAATGAGCAGTTCTTC. Full variable domain (outside the CDR3, taken from reference TRBV7-8 and TRBJ2-1): GAGVSQSPRYKVAKRGQDVALRCDPISGHVSLFWYQQALGQGPEFLTYFQNEAQLDKSGLPSDRFFAERPEGSVSTLKIQRTQQEDSAVYLCASSLLAYGSYNEQFFGPGTRLTVL.

Ten or more counts support this clone. This chain connects TRBV29-1 to TRBJ1-2; a weak D match, TRBD1 (6 bases). The germline V and J ends were trimmed by 5 bases and 4 bases, with 11 bases remaining between them. Germline V CDR1 and CDR2: SQVTM, ANQGSEA. This CDR3 has 12 residues. The CDR3 region is CSVSLQGYGYTF. As DNA, the CDR3 is TGCAGCGTTTCCTTACAGGGCTATGGCTACACCTTC. Filled out from reference TRBV29-1 and TRBJ1-2, the complete variable domain reads SAVISQKPSRDICQRGTSLTIQCQVDSQVTMMFWYRQQPGQSLTLIATANQGSEATYESGFVIDKFPISRPNLTFSTLTVSNMSPEDSSIYLCSVSLQGYGYTFGSGTRLTVV.

The chain uses TRBV19 and TRBJ2-5; 7 nucleotides align to TRBD2. Germline V gives CDR1 LNHDA, CDR2 SQIVND (reference sequence). V was clipped by 3 bases and J by 11 bases; unmatched bases: 9. The CDR3 sequence is 13 residues long. This CDR3 reads CASSIGGGGEQYF. DNA of the CDR3: TGTGCCAGTAGTATCGGAGGTGGGGGGGAGCAGTACTTC.

This clone was detected many times. This chain links TRBV7-3 with TRBJ2-5, with TRBD2 as a possible D gene (5 bases). The CDR3 length is 14 residues. Trimming took 1 base from V and 6 from J, leaving 12 bases between them. Germline V lookup: CDR1 SGHTA, CDR2 FQGTGA. CDR3: CASSLNAGTKTQYF. In DNA, the CDR3 is TGTGCCAGCAGCTTAAATGCGGGTACAAAGACCCAGTACTTC.

This clone was observed at least ten times. This chain uses TRBV5-1 with TRBJ2-7; D not resolved. The CDR3 spans 14 residues. Germline CDR1 and CDR2: SGHRS and YFSETQ. V lost 2 bases to trimming and J lost 2 bases, with 11 bases between them. CDR3 coding DNA: TGCGCCAGCAGCTTAGAAGCGACGACCTACGAGCAGTACTTC. It codes for CASSLEATTYEQYF.

This clone was detected only a few times. The chain recombines TRBV29-1 with TRBJ2-5, with 7 nucleotides matching TRBD1. The better agreement between TRBJ2-7 and the DNA end casts doubt on the J call. The CDR3 length is 13 residues. CDR1 SQVTM and CDR2 ANQGSEA come from the germline V gene. The CDR3 region has the DNA TGCAGCGTTGGGGACAGCCGATCCTACGAGCAGTACTTC. Amino acids: CSVGDSRSYEQYF.

This clone was recorded at least ten times. The J gene is TRBJ1-2, the V gene TRBV12-5, with 8 bases lining up with TRBD1. Germline CDR1 and CDR2: LGHNT and FRNRAP. CDR3 length equals 15 residues. Trimming at V came to 6 bases and at J to 8 bases, leaving 14 bases not matched to a gene. Written as DNA, the CDR3 is TGTGCTAGTGGCACTTCCGCAGGGGGCGCAGGGGGCTACACCTTC. It codes for CASGTSAGGAGGYTF.

Sample share makes this clone medium-sized (0.01 to 0.1%). The chain is built from TRBV19 and TRBJ1-5; D may be TRBD1 (5 bases). CDR3 size: 16 residues. Germline V lookup: CDR1 LNHDA, CDR2 SQIVND (reference sequence). Trimming cost V 3 bases and J 3 bases, with 15 bases left between them. In nucleotides, the CDR3 is TGTGCCAGTAGTATTGAGGCGCGCAGGGACAATCAGCCCCAGCATTTT. This encodes CASSIEARRDNQPQHF. The variable domain in full, with the rest retrieved from reference TRBV19 and TRBJ1-5, is DGGITQSPKYLFRKEGQNVTLSCEQNLNHDAMYWYRQDPGQGLRLIYYSQIVNDFQKGDIAEGYSVSREKKESFPLTVTSAQKNPTAFYLCASSIEARRDNQPQHFGDGTRLSIL.

This clone was seen repeatedly, ten times or more. The rearrangement joins TRBV19 to TRBJ1-2; TRBD1 agrees at 10 bases. The CDR3 is 18 residues long. Trimming cost V 7 bases and J 4 bases; bases outside gene matches: 18. The germline CDR1 and CDR2 sequences are LNHDA and SQIVND (reference sequence). The CDR3 coding sequence is TGTGCCAGTACCCAGACAGGGGGCGGGAGGCGACGAAGCTATGGCTACACCTTC. Residues: CASTQTGGGRRRSYGYTF.

By sample fraction, this clone is medium-sized. CDR3 region: CAWNLGGVGGEQYF. Written as DNA, the CDR3 is TGTGCCTGGAATCTCGGGGGGGTTGGGGGCGAGCAGTACTTC. The gene calls are TRBV30 and TRBJ2-7; 8 positions agree with TRBD2. CDR3 length: 14 residues. V lost 4 bases, J lost 6 bases, and 11 bases stayed unmatched. From germline, CDR1 is GTSNPN and CDR2 SVGIG (reference sequence).

This rearrangement joins TRBV11-3 to TRBJ2-5; D perhaps matches TRBD1 (6 bases). The J call could be wrong; TRBJ2-7 is a better fit for the DNA end. There are 13 residues in the CDR3. CDR1 and CDR2 (germline): SGHNT, YENEEA. CDR3 region: CASSQGPIREQYF. The CDR3, as DNA: TGTGCCAGCAGCCAGGGGCCTATCCGCGAGCAGTACTTC.

At least ten counts were recorded for this clone. The chain links TRBV5-1 to TRBJ2-5; a weak D match, TRBD1 (6 bases). Germline V gene sequence: CDR1 SGHRS, CDR2 YFSETQ. There are 13 residues in the CDR3. V shed 1 base and J shed 5 bases, with 9 bases lying between them. The CDR3 spells CASSLNREETQYF. The CDR3 region has the DNA TGCGCCAGCAGCTTGAACAGGGAGGAGACCCAGTACTTC.

The J gene is TRBJ2-7, the V gene TRBV5-1; D unresolved. CDR1 SGHRS and CDR2 YFSETQ come from the germline V gene. The V end was cut by 2 bases, the J end by 0 bases, with 6 bases between. There are 13 residues in the CDR3. CDR3 sequence reads: CASSFSDSYEQYF. The DNA for the CDR3 is TGCGCCAGCAGCTTCTCAGACTCCTACGAGCAGTACTTC.

In this sample, this clone turned up many times. The V gene is TRBV6-5, the J gene TRBJ1-1; no definite D call. V was clipped by 7 bases and J by 6 bases, with 18 bases between them. Per germline, CDR1 MNHEY and CDR2 SVGAGI. The CDR3 is 14 residues long. The CDR3 is CASISPWGAAEAFF. DNA for the CDR3: TGTGCCAGCATCTCCCCCTGGGGAGCGGCTGAAGCTTTCTTT.